Listed below are T cell receptor beta chains from one sample, sequenced in a study of blood T cell repertoires in COVID-19. The repertoire was sequenced with immunoSEQ multiplex PCR; TCRdb's copy has only in-frame clones and lacks some. The profile shows roughly 340,000 clones, approximately 91% of them singletons. Sequencing was done on a sample of peripheral blood. These receptors were taken from a woman in her seventies with COVID-19, enrolled during active disease. The CDR3 runs from the conserved cysteine through the conserved F or W. The D gene is left open where the match is weak. The size of a clone is reported for some rows only, either as once, few or many, or as a class for expanded clones.

V gene: TRBV6-5; clone size: -; J gene: TRBJ1-1; D gene: TRBD1; CDR3 protein: CASSHKQGRTEAFF; CDR3 DNA: TGTGCCAGCAGCCACAAACAGGGGCGGACTGAAGCTTTCTTT
V gene: TRBV4-1; clone size: -; J gene: TRBJ1-1; D gene: TRBD1; CDR3 protein: CASSQPGTDNTEAFF; CDR3 DNA: TGCGCCAGCAGCCAACCTGGGACAGACAACACTGAAGCTTTCTTT
V gene: TRBV19; clone size: -; J gene: TRBJ1-4; D gene: -; CDR3 protein: CASSIRVDRRTWNNEKLFF; CDR3 DNA: TGTGCCAGTAGTATAAGGGTGGACAGACGAACTTGGAATAATGAAAAACTGTTTTTT
V gene: TRBV15; clone size: -; J gene: TRBJ2-7; D gene: -; CDR3 protein: CATSRTGTGSTSYEQYF; CDR3 DNA: TGTGCCACCAGCAGAACCGGTACGGGTTCTACCTCCTACGAGCAGTACTTC
V gene: TRBV9; clone size: -; J gene: TRBJ1-3; D gene: -; CDR3 protein: CASSDQRSYGNTIYF; CDR3 DNA: TGTGCCAGCAGCGATCAGAGGTCTTATGGAAACACCATATATTTT
V gene: TRBV28; clone size: -; J gene: TRBJ2-7; D gene: TRBD1; CDR3 protein: CASSTRGQGRYEQYF; CDR3 DNA: TGTGCCAGCAGCACCCGCGGACAGGGGAGGTACGAGCAGTACTTC
V gene: TRBV4-1; clone size: few; J gene: TRBJ1-1; D gene: -; CDR3 protein: CASSQGSTEAFF; CDR3 DNA: TGCGCCAGCAGCCAGGGGAGCACTGAAGCTTTCTTT
V gene: TRBV9; clone size: -; J gene: TRBJ1-3; D gene: -; CDR3 protein: CASSVATSGNTIYF; CDR3 DNA: TGTGCCAGCAGCGTAGCTACCTCTGGAAACACCATATATTTT
V gene: TRBV6-6; clone size: -; J gene: TRBJ1-1; D gene: -; CDR3 protein: CASSYYRENTEAFF; CDR3 DNA: TGTGCCAGCAGTTACTACAGGGAGAACACTGAAGCTTTCTTT
V gene: TRBV6-2/TRBV6-3; clone size: few; J gene: TRBJ1-2; D gene: TRBD1; CDR3 protein: CASSSLLPSGTGGNYGYTF; CDR3 DNA: TGTGCCAGCAGTTCCCTACTCCCCTCGGGGACAGGGGGTAACTATGGCTACACCTTC
V gene: TRBV6-5; clone size: few; J gene: TRBJ1-5; D gene: TRBD1; CDR3 protein: CASSPGQGESQHF; CDR3 DNA: TGTGCCAGCAGTCCCGGACAGGGGGAAAGCCAGCATTTT
V gene: TRBV5-1; clone size: few; J gene: TRBJ2-7; D gene: TRBD2; CDR3 protein: CASSLLAGTILHEQYF; CDR3 DNA: TGCGCCAGCAGCTTACTAGCGGGGACCATCCTACACGAGCAGTACTTC
V gene: TRBV2; clone size: -; J gene: TRBJ1-6; D gene: -; CDR3 protein: CAISTGMNSPLHF; CDR3 DNA: TGTGCCATCTCAACAGGGATGAATTCACCCCTCCACTTT
V gene: TRBV12-5; clone size: once; J gene: TRBJ2-7; D gene: TRBD2; CDR3 protein: CASGLVLAVTYEQYF; CDR3 DNA: TGTGCTAGTGGTTTGGTACTAGCGGTTACCTACGAGCAGTACTTC
V gene: TRBV19; clone size: -; J gene: TRBJ1-1; D gene: -; CDR3 protein: CASSPNPGVDTEAFF; CDR3 DNA: TGTGCCAGTAGTCCCAACCCAGGGGTGGACACTGAAGCTTTCTTT
V gene: TRBV10-1; clone size: -; J gene: TRBJ1-1; D gene: TRBD1; CDR3 protein: CASSGGGIGNTEAFF; CDR3 DNA: TGCGCCAGCAGTGGAGGGGGCATAGGGAACACTGAAGCTTTCTTT
V gene: TRBV19; clone size: once; J gene: TRBJ1-6; D gene: -; CDR3 protein: CASSIAYSPLHF; CDR3 DNA: TGTGCCAGTAGTATAGCCTATTCACCCCTCCACTTT
V gene: TRBV7-2; clone size: -; J gene: TRBJ2-1; D gene: TRBD1; CDR3 protein: CASSQTQDRHEQFF; CDR3 DNA: TGTGCCAGCAGCCAAACCCAGGACAGGCATGAGCAGTTCTTC
V gene: TRBV5-1; clone size: -; J gene: TRBJ1-3; D gene: -; CDR3 protein: CASSLQQIISGNTIYF; CDR3 DNA: TGCGCCAGCAGCCTACAACAGATAATCTCTGGAAACACCATATATTTT
V gene: TRBV30; clone size: few; J gene: TRBJ2-4; D gene: TRBD1; CDR3 protein: CAWSVPGQVKLAKNIQYF; CDR3 DNA: TGTGCCTGGAGTGTTCCGGGACAGGTCAAGTTAGCCAAAAACATTCAGTACTTC
V gene: TRBV3-1/TRBV3-2; clone size: -; J gene: TRBJ2-5; D gene: -; CDR3 protein: CASSHRGEETQYF; CDR3 DNA: TGTGCCAGCAGCCACAGGGGTGAGGAGACCCAGTACTTC
V gene: TRBV5-5; clone size: few; J gene: TRBJ1-2; D gene: -; CDR3 protein: CASSLAGGLYGYTF; CDR3 DNA: TGTGCCAGCAGCTTGGCTGGGGGCCTCTATGGCTACACCTTC
V gene: TRBV30; clone size: -; J gene: TRBJ1-1; D gene: TRBD1; CDR3 protein: CAWRGTASTEAFF; CDR3 DNA: TGTGCCTGGAGGGGGACAGCCAGCACTGAAGCTTTCTTT
V gene: TRBV5-1; clone size: -; J gene: TRBJ2-7; D gene: -; CDR3 protein: CASSLVTVADEQYF; CDR3 DNA: TGCGCCAGCAGCTTGGTGACAGTGGCCGACGAGCAGTACTTC
V gene: TRBV27; clone size: -; J gene: TRBJ1-6; D gene: -; CDR3 protein: CASSPSNSPLHF; CDR3 DNA: TGTGCCAGCAGTCCCTCTAATTCACCCCTCCACTTT
V gene: TRBV29-1; clone size: -; J gene: TRBJ1-1; D gene: TRBD1; CDR3 protein: CSVAGQGTTEAFF; CDR3 DNA: TGCAGCGTTGCTGGACAGGGCACCACTGAAGCTTTCTTT
V gene: TRBV6-2/TRBV6-3; clone size: -; J gene: TRBJ1-5; D gene: -; CDR3 protein: CASSWGHQPHQPQHF; CDR3 DNA: TGTGCCAGCAGTTGGGGACACCAACCCCACCAGCCCCAGCATTTT
V gene: TRBV6-5; clone size: -; J gene: TRBJ2-1; D gene: TRBD2; CDR3 protein: CASSWGGSSYNEQFF; CDR3 DNA: TGTGCCAGCAGTTGGGGGGGGAGCTCCTACAATGAGCAGTTCTTC